The clone carrying this T cell receptor (beta chain) was counted many times. The antigen is undetermined. Enrolled ophthalmopathy patients presented with a Clinical Activity Score of at least 3, a NOSPECS grade of at least 4, and disease duration under 3 months. Patients were excluded for uncontrolled infection, other autoimmune disease, pregnancy or lactation. TCR beta CDR3 sequences were amplified from RNA transcripts. An initial round of RT-PCR targeting the TCR CDR3 relied on the HTBI primer set. TCRdb ran MiXCR on the multiplex PCR reads and lists one entry per CDR3 protein. This table has approximately 610,000 distinct CDR3 sequences, over 12% appearing once. The data were obtained in a study of T cells in Graves' hyperthyroidism and ophthalmopathy. The CDR3 runs to 14 residues. Germline-derived CDR1 and CDR2 are MDHEN and SYDVKM. Trimming cost V 7 bases and J 7 bases; bases outside gene matches: 11.

Study outcomes and limitations: Blood also held most thyroid clonotypes expanded beyond 0.001.

V gene TRBV28 combines with J gene TRBJ1-2; 8 nucleotides line up with TRBD1. The receptor was derived from a woman between 35 and 50 years old with Graves' ophthalmopathy. Input material: blood. The CDR3 bases are TGTGCCAGCACCAAGGACAGGGAGGTGCCTGGCTACACCTTC. Translated: CASTKDREVPGYTF.